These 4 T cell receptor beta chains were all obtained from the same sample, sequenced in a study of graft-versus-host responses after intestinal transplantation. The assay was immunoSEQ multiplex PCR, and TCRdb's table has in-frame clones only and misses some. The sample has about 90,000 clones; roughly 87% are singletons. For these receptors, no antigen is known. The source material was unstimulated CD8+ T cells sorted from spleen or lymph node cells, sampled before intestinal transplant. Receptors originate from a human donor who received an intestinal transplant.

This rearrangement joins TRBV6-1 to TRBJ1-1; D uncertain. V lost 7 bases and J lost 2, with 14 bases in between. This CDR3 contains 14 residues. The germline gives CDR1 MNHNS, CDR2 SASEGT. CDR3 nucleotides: TGTGCCAGCACGATCAATGGACCTAACACTGAAGCTTTCTTT. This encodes CASTINGPNTEAFF.

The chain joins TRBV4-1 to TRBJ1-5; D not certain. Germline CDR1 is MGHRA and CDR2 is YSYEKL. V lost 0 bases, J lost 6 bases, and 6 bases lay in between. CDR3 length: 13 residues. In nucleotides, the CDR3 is TGCGCCAGCAGCCAAGAGGGTTTTCAGCCCCAGCATTTT. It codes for CASSQEGFQPQHF.

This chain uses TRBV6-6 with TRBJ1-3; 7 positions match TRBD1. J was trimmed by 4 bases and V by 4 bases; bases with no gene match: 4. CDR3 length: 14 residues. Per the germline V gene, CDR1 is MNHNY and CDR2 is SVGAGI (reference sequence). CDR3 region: CASSFTGDGNTIYF. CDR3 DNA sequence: TGTGCCAGCAGTTTCACAGGGGACGGAAACACCATATATTTT.

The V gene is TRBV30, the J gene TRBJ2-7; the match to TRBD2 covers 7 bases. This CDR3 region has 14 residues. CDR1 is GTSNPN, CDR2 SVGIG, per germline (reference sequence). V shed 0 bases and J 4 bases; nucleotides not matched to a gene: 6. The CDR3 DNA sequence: TGTGCCTGGAGTGTAATTGCGGGAGCTTACGAGCAGTACTTC. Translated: CAWSVIAGAYEQYF.